The 15 T cell receptor beta chains in this list originate from one sample, sequenced in a study of vaccination and CD4 T cells after COVID-19. Their recognized antigens are unknown. Cultured CD4+ T-cell DNA underwent Oncomine TCR Beta short-read sequencing. TCRdb itself ran the PCR reads through MiXCR, one entry per CDR3 protein. This table holds 1,500 to 2,000 distinct CDR3 sequences, 10% to 12% found once. As to treatment: roughly ten-day PBMC culture with coronavirus spike peptide pools or control peptides (ViraFEST assay). From the unexposed donor, CD4+ T cells were collected ahead of the COVID-19 pandemic (2011-2018). Source material: CD4+ T cells from blood, cultured in vitro. These receptors were collected from a human donor in good health.

In its sample, this clonotype ranks as large. The chain is built from TRBV7-2 and TRBJ2-5, with 7 bases fitting TRBD2. The CDR3 consists of 15 residues. Trimming cost V 3 bases and J 0 bases; bases outside gene matches: 4. Germline CDR1 and CDR2: SGHTA and FQGNSA. The CDR3 DNA sequence: TGTGCCAGCAGCTTCCAGCGGGGCAACCAAGAGACCCAGTACTTC. The encoded protein is CASSFQRGNQETQYF.

This clonotype is classed as large. The chain employs TRBV6-4 and TRBJ1-6; D not resolved. V was cut by 4 bases and J by 6 bases, with 7 bases left in between. The germline V gene has CDR1 MRHNA and CDR2 SNTAGT. This CDR3 has 13 residues. The CDR3 protein is CASSGGTNSPLHF. Written as DNA, the CDR3 is TGTGCCAGCAGTGGCGGCACTAATTCACCCCTCCACTTT.

The CDR3 coding sequence is TGTGCCAGCAGCACCGACAGGGGTTTGAACACTGAAGCTTTCTTT. It codes for CASSTDRGLNTEAFF. The V and J genes are TRBV9 and TRBJ1-1; the match to TRBD1 covers 8 bases. The CDR3 contains 15 residues. The V gene's germline CDR1 is SGDLS and CDR2 YYNGEE. The V and J ends lost 4 bases and 0 bases, in that order; junction bases with no gene match: 5.

In regard to this clonotype: This may stem from a read error, because a much larger clone lies one nucleotide away. The chain joins TRBV20-1 to TRBJ2-7, with 13 bases lining up with TRBD2. Germline V lookup: CDR1 DFQATT, CDR2 SNEGSKA (reference sequence). The CDR3 length is 15 residues. CDR3 protein: CGARRLAGGTYEQYF. The CDR3 DNA follows: TGCGGTGCTAGGAGACTAGCGGGAGGAACCTACGAGCAGTACTTC.

This clonotype is deemed medium-sized (0.01 to 0.1%). The chain is built from TRBV6-1 and TRBJ2-5; maybe TRBD2 (5 bases). This CDR3 has 13 amino acids. From germline, CDR1 is MNHNS and CDR2 SASEGT. The V and J ends lost 2 bases and 4 bases respectively, with 8 bases between them. The CDR3 sequence: CASSESRVETQYF. The CDR3 nucleotides read TGTGCCAGCAGTGAATCGAGGGTAGAGACCCAGTACTTC.

Sample share makes this clonotype medium-sized. This chain uses TRBV12-3 or TRBV12-4 with TRBJ1-1; 8 bases agree with TRBD1. Losses at the gene ends were 5 bases for V and 0 bases for J; bases not matched to a gene: 2. This CDR3 has 14 amino acids. CDR3 protein: CASSETGVNTEAFF. CDR3 nucleotides: TGTGCCAGCAGTGAGACAGGGGTGAACACTGAAGCTTTCTTT.

V usage is TRBV9 and J usage is TRBJ2-3, with 11 bases matching TRBD1. Germline CDR1 reads SGDLS; CDR2 reads YYNGEE. V shed 3 bases and J 2 bases; nucleotides not matched to a gene: 5. The CDR3 runs 16 residues. In DNA form, the CDR3 reads TGTGCCAGCAGCGCCGGGACAGGGGGTTACACAGATACGCAGTATTTT. This encodes CASSAGTGGYTDTQYF.

This clonotype is categorized as large. The J gene is TRBJ2-7, the V gene TRBV15; D may be TRBD2 (6 bases). Germline-derived CDR1 and CDR2 are LNHNV and YYDKDF (reference sequence). With 1 base removed from V and 0 bases from J, the gap between germline ends came to 19 bases. The CDR3 is 18 amino acids. The CDR3 sequence: CATSRVFVGLALSYEQYF. The CDR3 DNA sequence: TGTGCCACCAGCAGAGTTTTCGTTGGGCTAGCGCTCTCCTACGAGCAGTACTTC.

In this sample, this clonotype is medium-sized. The chain recombines TRBV19 with TRBJ2-2, with D perhaps TRBD2 (6 bases). CDR1 and CDR2 from the germline V gene are LNHDA and SQIVND (reference sequence). The V end lost 8 bases, the J end lost 5 bases, and 15 bases lay between the germline ends. The CDR3 has 14 residues. The CDR3, as DNA: TGTGCCAGTTCCCCGGGGGACCTGACCGGGGAGCTGTTTTTT. This translates into CASSPGDLTGELFF.

This clonotype is medium-sized within its sample. The chain carries TRBV7-2 and TRBJ2-1; D possibly corresponds to TRBD1 (6 bases). With 5 bases removed from V and 8 bases from J, the gap between germline ends came to 16 bases. This CDR3 contains 14 residues. Looked up from germline, CDR1 is SGHTA and CDR2 is FQGNSA. Here the CDR3 DNA reads TGTGCCAGCAGCGTTCAGGGGTTCGGCGATGAGCAGTTCTTC. Protein sequence: CASSVQGFGDEQFF.

This clonotype was observed a few times. DNA for the CDR3: TGTGCCAGCAGCGAGGACAGGGGCCCTGCGGGGACCGGGGAGCTGTTTTTT. Translated: CASSEDRGPAGTGELFF. The chain has TRBV12-3 or TRBV12-4 and TRBJ2-2; 9 bases match TRBD1. With 6 bases clipped from V and 5 bases from J, the junction kept 13 bases outside the gene matches. There are 17 residues in the CDR3.

This clonotype has just a few counts. This chain uses TRBV24-1 with TRBJ2-3; possibly TRBD1 or TRBD2 for D (5 bases each). Trimming removed 1 base from V and 7 bases from J, with 17 bases in between. The CDR3 loop spans 16 amino acids. The germline V gene encodes CDR1 KGHDR and CDR2 SFDVKD. CDR3 protein: CATSDFTGTQGNTQYF. CDR3 nucleotide sequence: TGTGCCACCAGTGATTTTACCGGGACCCAGGGAAATACGCAGTATTTT.

By proportion, this clonotype is medium-sized. This rearrangement joins TRBV5-4 to TRBJ1-5; D is ambiguous. The germline V gene has CDR1 SGHNT and CDR2 YYREEE (reference sequence). The CDR3 sequence is 13 residues long. Trimming left V 2 bases short and J 5 bases short, with 8 bases between. This CDR3 is CASSFGLDQPQHF. CDR3 DNA: TGTGCCAGCAGCTTTGGGTTGGATCAGCCCCAGCATTTT.

This clonotype is medium-sized (0.01 to 0.1%) within its sample. The rearrangement links TRBV7-9 to TRBJ1-1; D is unresolved. The germline V gene encodes CDR1 SEHNR and CDR2 FQNEAQ (reference sequence). This CDR3 has 13 amino acids. The V gene lost 5 bases and the J gene lost 5 bases, with 12 bases spanning the gap. The CDR3 DNA reads TGTGCCAGCAGCCCCTCTTCTCGTACTGAAGCTTTCTTT. Translating gives CASSPSSRTEAFF.

This rearrangement joins TRBV18 to TRBJ2-1; D call uncertain. The CDR3 is 16 residues long. Trimming removed 0 bases from V and 7 bases from J, with 16 bases in between. CDR1 and CDR2 (germline): KGHSH, LQKENI. As DNA, the CDR3 is TGTGCCAGCTCACCACCGCGAGCATTACCTGGGAATGAGCAGTTCTTC. This translates into CASSPPRALPGNEQFF.